A single sample gave rise to the 11 T cell receptor beta chains below, sequenced in a study of molecular identifiers for immune sequencing clone quantification. TCRdb processed the PCR reads anew with MiXCR; each CDR3 protein has one entry. This sample has approximately 90,000 distinct CDR3 sequences; 21% occur once, and the top ten carry 0.8% to 1.2%. Sequences were obtained from naive CD8+ T cells from blood, with Jurkat cell RNA spiked in. Subset specified: FACS-sorted CD8+CD4-CCR7+CD45RA+ naive T cells. The receptors derive from a human donor in good health. Some libraries in this study had Jurkat cell RNA spiked in.

In its sample, this clonotype was seen many times. The V and J genes are TRBV28 and TRBJ2-7; D possibly matches TRBD1 or TRBD2 (5 bases each). CDR1 MDHEN and CDR2 SYDVKM come from the germline V gene. The CDR3 sequence is 15 residues long. Trimming pared 6 bases from V and 7 bases from J, leaving 22 bases between. The CDR3 loop is CASSHRRDGQGEQYF. As DNA, the CDR3 is TGTGCCAGCAGCCACCGCCGGGACGGTCAGGGAGAGCAGTACTTC.

The table lists this clonotype with many counts. This chain uses TRBV27 with TRBJ2-7, with TRBD1 matching over 8 bases. The CDR3 extends over 14 amino acids. V dropped 3 bases and J dropped 4; count of bases not matched to a gene: 5. CDR1 and CDR2 (germline): MNHEY, SMNVEV (reference sequence). DNA of the CDR3: TGTGCCAGCAGTTTCGCAGGGGGCGGATACGAGCAGTACTTC. This sequence encodes CASSFAGGGYEQYF.

This clonotype was observed many times. This chain uses TRBV20-1 with TRBJ2-7; TRBD1 agrees at 7 bases. After removal of 3 bases from V and 3 bases from J, the junction contained 8 bases not matched to a gene. The CDR3 runs to 14 residues. Germline loops: CDR1 DFQATT, CDR2 SNEGSKA (reference sequence). CDR3 protein: CSAREQGINYEQYF. CDR3 DNA: TGCAGTGCTAGGGAACAGGGGATCAACTACGAGCAGTACTTC.

This clonotype was detected a few times. DNA for the CDR3: TGTGCCAGCAGTTCATCTTGGCTGACTGAGACCCAGTACTTC. Its translation is CASSSSWLTETQYF. The chain uses TRBV27 and TRBJ2-5, with D unclear. CDR1 and CDR2 (germline): MNHEY, SMNVEV (reference sequence). Trimming shortened V by 4 bases and J by 5 bases, and 14 bases separated the two germline ends. The CDR3 contains 14 residues.

The V call is TRBV7-2, the J call TRBJ2-7; 10 bases are a match to TRBD2. CDR1 and CDR2 (germline): SGHTA, FQGNSA. This CDR3 has 15 residues. Germline trimming cut 3 bases from V and 2 bases from J; bases unmatched to any gene: 4. CDR3 region: CASSFTSGAAYEQYF. CDR3 bases: TGTGCCAGCAGCTTTACTAGCGGGGCGGCCTACGAGCAGTACTTC.

V gene TRBV7-9 combines with J gene TRBJ2-7, with 8 bases identical to TRBD1. Germline values: CDR1 SEHNR, CDR2 FQNEAQ (reference sequence). The CDR3 has 19 amino acids. V was pared by 4 bases and J by 1 base, with 18 bases of the junction left unmatched. In nucleotides, the CDR3 is TGTGCCAGCAGCTCGTCCCCCCCCCCTGGGGACAGGCAATCCTACGAGCAGTACTTC. This codes for CASSSSPPPGDRQSYEQYF. Drawing the rest from reference TRBV7-9 and TRBJ2-7, the complete variable domain is DTGVSQNPRHKITKRGQNVTFRCDPISEHNRLYWYRQTLGQGPEFLTYFQNEAQLEKSRLLSDRFSAERPKGSFSTLEIQRTEQGDSAMYLCASSSSPPPGDRQSYEQYFGPGTRLTVT.

This clonotype turned up a few times. V is TRBV9 and J is TRBJ2-7; possibly TRBD2 for D (6 bases). Trimming stripped 4 bases from V and 5 bases from J, with 13 bases between. Germline V gene lookup returns CDR1 SGDLS and CDR2 YYNGEE. CDR3 length equals 13 residues. The CDR3 sequence: CASSPRGIHEQYF. The CDR3 nucleotides are TGTGCCAGCAGCCCCCGGGGGATCCACGAGCAGTACTTC. Full variable domain (remainder filled in from reference TRBV9 and TRBJ2-7): DSGVTQTPKHLITATGQRVTLRCSPRSGDLSVYWYQQSLDQGLQFLIQYYNGEERAKGNILERFSAQQFPDLHSELNLSSLELGDSALYFCASSPRGIHEQYFGPGTRLTVT.

The rearrangement links TRBV7-9 to TRBJ2-7, with D possibly TRBD2 on 6 matching bases. The CDR3 covers 14 residues. The germline CDR1 and CDR2 sequences are SEHNR and FQNEAQ (reference sequence). Trimming took off 4 bases at V and 2 bases at J, with 12 bases between the two ends. Here the CDR3 reads CASSSMAGPYEQYF. Written as DNA, the CDR3 is TGTGCCAGCAGCTCCATGGCGGGACCCTACGAGCAGTACTTC. The whole variable domain, filled in from reference TRBV7-9 and TRBJ2-7, reads DTGVSQNPRHKITKRGQNVTFRCDPISEHNRLYWYRQTLGQGPEFLTYFQNEAQLEKSRLLSDRFSAERPKGSFSTLEIQRTEQGDSAMYLCASSSMAGPYEQYFGPGTRLTVT.

This clonotype appeared a few times. The rearrangement joins TRBV27 to TRBJ2-1, with D possibly matching TRBD2 (5 bases). The CDR3 loop spans 12 amino acids. The ends were cut back, 6 bases at V and 10 bases at J, with 13 bases in the middle. The germline gives CDR1 MNHEY, CDR2 SMNVEV (reference sequence). The CDR3 reads CASSPRGDEQFF. CDR3 DNA: TGTGCCAGCAGCCCCCGGGGAGACGAGCAGTTCTTC.

The rearrangement uses TRBV19 and TRBJ1-1, with TRBD1 as a possible D gene (5 bases). V lost 7 bases and J 5 bases, leaving 11 bases between the germline ends. This CDR3 contains 12 residues. Germline CDR1 reads LNHDA; CDR2 reads SQIVND (reference sequence). As DNA, the CDR3 is TGTGCCAGTAATGGGGGTGGTACTGAAGCTTTCTTT. Translated, it gives CASNGGGTEAFF. Full variable domain (outside the CDR3, taken from reference TRBV19 and TRBJ1-1): DGGITQSPKYLFRKEGQNVTLSCEQNLNHDAMYWYRQDPGQGLRLIYYSQIVNDFQKGDIAEGYSVSREKKESFPLTVTSAQKNPTAFYLCASNGGGTEAFFGQGTRLTVV.

This clonotype showed up many times. The chain carries TRBV5-1 and TRBJ1-1; D possibly corresponds to TRBD1 (6 bases). With 4 bases removed from V and 0 bases from J, the gap between germline ends came to 13 bases. CDR3 size: 15 residues. The V gene's germline CDR1 is SGHRS and CDR2 YFSETQ. The CDR3 loop is CASSQGQNLNTEAFF. The DNA for the CDR3 is TGCGCCAGCAGCCAAGGACAGAATCTGAACACTGAAGCTTTCTTT.